Each of the 19 T cell receptor beta chains below was sequenced from the same sample in a study of PD-1 blockade in classical Hodgkin lymphoma. Following autologous stem cell transplantation, relapse occurred in every patient, and exposure to brentuximab vedotin varied. Only in-frame clones appear in the TCRdb table, and some are missing; sequencing was by immunoSEQ multiplex PCR. The sample records 60,000 to 65,000 clones, about 91% being singletons. The sequenced sample was peripheral blood mononuclear cells (PBMCs), obtained at baseline. The source is a human donor with classical Hodgkin lymphoma.

V is TRBV27 and J is TRBJ2-3, with D possibly called TRBD1 or TRBD2 (5 bases each). CDR1 and CDR2 (germline): MNHEY, SMNVEV (reference sequence). Between the trimmed V and J ends, which lost 1 base and 1 base, there was a span of 9 bases. The length of the CDR3 is 15 residues. The CDR3 loop is CASSLLGPRTDTQYF. DNA of the CDR3: TGTGCCAGCAGTTTATTGGGACCCCGCACAGATACGCAGTATTTT.

CDR3 coding DNA: TGTGCCAGCAGTTACTCGACCGGGCACGAGCAGTTCTTC. Protein product: CASSYSTGHEQFF. The chain joins TRBV6-6 to TRBJ2-1; D unclear. CDR1 is MNHNY, CDR2 SVGAGI, per germline (reference sequence). This CDR3 comprises 13 residues. The V end was cut by 0 bases, the J end by 10 bases, with 10 bases between.

The genes are TRBV7-9 and TRBJ2-7, with D perhaps being TRBD1 or TRBD2 (6 bases each). This CDR3 is built from 15 residues. Germline CDR1 and CDR2: SEHNR and FQNEAQ (reference sequence). The germline V and J ends were trimmed by 2 bases and 3 bases, with 14 bases remaining between them. The CDR3 region is CASSLSVGGYYEQYF. CDR3 nucleotides: TGTGCCAGCAGCTTATCGGTCGGGGGCTACTACGAGCAGTACTTC.

The rearrangement uses TRBV5-6 and TRBJ2-5, with TRBD2 matching over 9 bases. The trim removed 2 bases at V and 2 bases at J, leaving 4 bases unmatched. Per the germline V gene, CDR1 is SGHDT and CDR2 is YYEEEE. This CDR3 is built from 15 residues. For the CDR3, the DNA is TGTGCCAGCAGCTTTAGCGGGGGCCGACAAGAGACCCAGTACTTC. Residues: CASSFSGGRQETQYF.

For the CDR3, the DNA is TGTGCCAGCAGCCGGGGACCGAACACTGAAGCTTTCTTT. This sequence encodes CASSRGPNTEAFF. V gene TRBV7-6 combines with J gene TRBJ1-1; possible D gene TRBD1, 5 bases. The CDR3 spans 13 residues. V was pared by 5 bases and J by 1 base, with 8 bases between. The germline V gene encodes CDR1 SGHVS and CDR2 FNYEAQ.

A note on this clone: A much more abundant neighbour one base away suggests this may be a read error. The sample has other DNA sequences that encode this CDR3 too. The genes are TRBV19 and TRBJ2-1; D possibly uses TRBD1 or TRBD2 (6 bases each). This CDR3 is built from 15 residues. Germline CDR1 is LNHDA and CDR2 is SQIVND (reference sequence). CDR3 residues: CASSLGGASYNEQFF. The CDR3 bases are TGCGCCAGTAGTTTGGGGGGCGCCTCCTACAATGAGCAGTTCTTC.

The chain recombines TRBV7-3 with TRBJ1-2; D uncertain. There are 14 residues in the CDR3. V was shortened by 3 bases and J by 0 bases, with 8 bases between the two germline ends. Germline CDR1 reads SGHTA; CDR2 reads FQGTGA. In DNA, the CDR3 is TGTGCCAGCAGCTTGGGGAGCCCTAACTATGGCTACACCTTC. Protein: CASSLGSPNYGYTF.

The chain carries TRBV6-4 and TRBJ1-2; 11 bases are shared with TRBD1. CDR1 is MRHNA and CDR2 is SNTAGT in the germline V gene. The CDR3 runs 14 residues. J gave up 8 bases and V 6 bases, and 8 bases lay outside the gene matches. DNA for the CDR3: TGTGCCAGCAGGGACAGGGGGCCCTACGAAGGCTACACCTTC. Translating gives CASRDRGPYEGYTF.

V is TRBV4-2 and J is TRBJ1-5; no definite D call. Germline V gene lookup returns CDR1 LGHNA and CDR2 YNFKEQ. V gave up 2 bases and J gave up 4 bases, with 9 bases separating them. The CDR3 length is 14 residues. The CDR3 DNA sequence: TGTGCCAGCAGCCAAACGGACCCGAATCAGCCCCAGCATTTT. As protein: CASSQTDPNQPQHF.

J is TRBJ2-7 and V is TRBV7-9; 12 bases are shared with TRBD1. Germline V gives CDR1 SEHNR, CDR2 FQNEAQ (reference sequence). V lost 4 bases, J lost 4 bases, and 5 bases stayed unmatched. This CDR3 has 15 residues. As DNA, the CDR3 is TGTGCCAGCAGCTCCATGGGACAGGGGGCTTACGAGCAGTACTTC. Its protein is CASSSMGQGAYEQYF.

In DNA form, the CDR3 reads TGCGCCAGCAGCTTGGCCCAGGGCGGGATCGATGAGCAGTTCTTC. Residues: CASSLAQGGIDEQFF. The rearrangement joins TRBV5-1 to TRBJ2-1; weak D call: TRBD2 (6 bases). CDR1 SGHRS and CDR2 YFSETQ come from the germline V gene. The CDR3 has 15 residues. V lost 0 bases and J lost 8, with 15 bases in between.

The V call is TRBV4-1, the J call TRBJ1-1; D is ambiguous. This CDR3 has 16 residues. Germline V gene sequence: CDR1 MGHRA, CDR2 YSYEKL. The V and J ends lost 2 bases and 0 bases respectively, with 13 bases between them. The CDR3: CASSQPTTSMNTEAFF. DNA for the CDR3: TGCGCCAGCAGCCAACCGACGACAAGCATGAACACTGAAGCTTTCTTT.

The chain employs TRBV10-1 and TRBJ1-1, with a weak D call TRBD1 (5 bases). Trimming removed 5 bases from V and 4 bases from J, with 17 bases in between. Germline V lookup: CDR1 WNHNN, CDR2 SYGVQD (reference sequence). This CDR3 is built from 15 residues. DNA for the CDR3: TGCGCCAGCAGTCCGGGACTAAACGTGCGCACTGAAGCTTTCTTT. Amino acids: CASSPGLNVRTEAFF.

The chain carries TRBV9 and TRBJ2-6; the D gene is possibly TRBD1 (5 bases). V lost 4 bases, J lost 0 bases, and 11 bases lay in between. Germline V gene lookup returns CDR1 SGDLS and CDR2 YYNGEE. CDR3 length equals 16 residues. CDR3 sequence reads: CASSPTELSGANVLTF. CDR3 nucleotide sequence: TGTGCCAGCAGCCCGACAGAACTCTCTGGGGCCAACGTCCTGACTTTC. The whole variable domain, filled in from reference TRBV9 and TRBJ2-6, reads DSGVTQTPKHLITATGQRVTLRCSPRSGDLSVYWYQQSLDQGLQFLIQYYNGEERAKGNILERFSAQQFPDLHSELNLSSLELGDSALYFCASSPTELSGANVLTFGAGSRLTVL.

J is TRBJ2-7 and V is TRBV7-9, with D uncertain. Germline-derived CDR1 and CDR2 are SEHNR and FQNEAQ (reference sequence). Trimming removed 5 bases at V and 3 bases at J, with 17 bases between. The CDR3 is 15 residues long. The CDR3 here is CASSPIKTASYEQYF. CDR3 nucleotides: TGTGCCAGCAGCCCGATAAAAACGGCAAGCTACGAGCAGTACTTC. Full variable domain (outside the CDR3, taken from reference TRBV7-9 and TRBJ2-7): DTGVSQNPRHKITKRGQNVTFRCDPISEHNRLYWYRQTLGQGPEFLTYFQNEAQLEKSRLLSDRFSAERPKGSFSTLEIQRTEQGDSAMYLCASSPIKTASYEQYFGPGTRLTVT.

J is TRBJ1-2 and V is TRBV29-1; 10 bases line up with TRBD1. This CDR3 comprises 12 residues. J lost 6 bases, V lost 5 bases, and 3 bases had no gene match. CDR1 is SQVTM and CDR2 is ANQGSEA in the germline V gene. CDR3 region: CSVPDRGNGYTF. The CDR3 DNA follows: TGCAGCGTTCCGGACAGGGGGAATGGCTACACCTTC.

The genes are TRBV11-2 and TRBJ1-1; no clear D. The V end was cut by 1 base, the J end by 8 bases, with 5 bases between. The CDR3 is made up of 11 amino acids. CDR1 SGHAT and CDR2 FQNNGV come from the germline V gene. CDR3 DNA sequence: TGTGCCAGCAGCTTAGGCTTCGAAGCTTTCTTT. Translation gives CASSLGFEAFF.

The rearrangement uses TRBV19 and TRBJ1-5; D gene uncertain. Trimming shortened V by 3 bases and J by 2 bases, and 8 bases separated the two germline ends. Germline lookup yields CDR1 LNHDA and CDR2 SQIVND (reference sequence). CDR3 length: 14 residues. CDR3 in DNA: TGTGCCAGTAGTATTAACGGGGGCAATCAGCCCCAGCATTTT. The encoded protein is CASSINGGNQPQHF.

This chain links TRBV30 with TRBJ2-5; D perhaps matches TRBD1 (6 bases). Trimming removed 8 bases from V and 3 bases from J, with 19 bases in between. The CDR3 loop spans 14 amino acids. Germline V gene lookup returns CDR1 GTSNPN and CDR2 SVGIG (reference sequence). CDR3 DNA sequence: TGTGCCCTGGAGCGCGGCACAGGGAAAGAGACCCAGTACTTC. This codes for CALERGTGKETQYF.